The T cell receptor beta chain described here comes from a study of T-cell memory formation after mild COVID-19. Germline assignment: CDR1 DFQATT and CDR2 SNEGSKA (reference sequence). The CDR3 is 13 amino acids. In TCRdb, the 5' RACE reads were re-called with MiXCR into one record per CDR3 protein. The table includes about 250,000 distinct CDR3 sequences, 15% detected once. A note on this clonotype: A read error may account for a junction end that differs from germline.

This receptor was obtained from an adult woman who had mild COVID-19 (a few samples of this study predate the infection). Cell type and time point are not known. The V and J genes are TRBV20-1 and TRBJ1-5; D is perhaps TRBD1 (6 bases). Sequencing was carried out using PBMCs or a T cell subset sorted from them (not recorded which). DNA for the CDR3: TGCATTGCTCGCAGGGGATGGGATCAGCCCCAGCATTTT. Amino acids: CIARRGWDQPQHF.